The 16 T cell receptor beta chains given below trace back to one sample, sequenced in a study of blood T cell repertoires in COVID-19. The assay was immunoSEQ multiplex PCR, and TCRdb's table has in-frame clones only and misses some. Of 210,000 or so clones in the sample, about 91% were seen once. Sequenced sample: peripheral blood. These receptors originate from a woman aged 40 to 55 with acute or convalescent COVID-19.

As concerns this clone: The junction departs from germline at one end; a sequencing error may be responsible. The chain joins TRBV24-1 to TRBJ1-1, with D unresolved. Germline loops: CDR1 KGHDR, CDR2 SFDVKD. This CDR3 contains 13 residues. The CDR3 region has the DNA TGTGCCACCAAGGACGGACTGAACACTAAAGCTTTCTTT. It specifies CATKDGLNTKAFF.

The chain couples TRBV6-5 to TRBJ2-2; TRBD1 matches at 7 bases. This CDR3 has 13 amino acids. V shed 7 bases, J shed 7 bases, and the junction held 6 bases outside the gene matches. Germline-derived CDR1 and CDR2 are MNHEY and SVGAGI. CDR3 loop: CASTSRGRGELFF. CDR3 nucleotides: TGTGCCAGCACCTCAAGGGGGCGCGGGGAGCTGTTTTTT.

The genes are TRBV2 and TRBJ2-2; 10 nucleotides line up with TRBD2. Germline V lookup: CDR1 SNHLY, CDR2 FYNNEI. The CDR3 has 16 amino acids. Trimming took 4 bases from V and 5 from J; bases not matched to a gene: 7. The CDR3: CASSVSGGLGTGELFF. CDR3 DNA: TGTGCCAGCAGTGTTAGCGGGGGGTTAGGAACCGGGGAGCTGTTTTTT.

The chain recombines TRBV27 with TRBJ1-3; D uncertain. Germline CDR1 MNHEY, CDR2 SMNVEV (reference sequence). Trimming took off 6 bases at V and 0 bases at J, with 12 bases between the two ends. CDR3 length: 15 residues. Written as DNA, the CDR3 is TGTGCCAGCAGACAATTAGCCAACTCTGGAAACACCATATATTTT. Its protein is CASRQLANSGNTIYF.

The V and J genes are TRBV7-2 and TRBJ2-5; D possibly corresponds to TRBD2 (7 bases). V gave up 0 bases and J gave up 4 bases, with 12 bases separating them. Per germline, CDR1 SGHTA and CDR2 FQGNSA. The CDR3 length is 15 residues. CDR3 coding DNA: TGTGCCAGCAGCTTAGCCTGGGGGGGCCTAGAGACCCAGTACTTC. As protein: CASSLAWGGLETQYF.

This chain uses TRBV6-4 with TRBJ2-1; a weak D match, TRBD1 (6 bases). This CDR3 region has 13 residues. V was trimmed by 6 bases and J by 3 bases, leaving 9 bases between them. Germline assignment: CDR1 MRHNA and CDR2 SNTAGT. The CDR3 loop is CASSRTVYNEQFF. CDR3 DNA sequence: TGTGCCAGCAGCAGGACAGTCTACAATGAGCAGTTCTTC.

CDR3 bases: TGTGCCATCAGTGTAACAGCATACACTGAAGCTTTCTTT. It is translated as CAISVTAYTEAFF. The chain is built from TRBV10-3 and TRBJ1-1, with D unclear. V was trimmed by 4 bases and J by 3 bases, leaving 9 bases between them. Germline lookup yields CDR1 ENHRY and CDR2 SYGVKD. The CDR3 is made up of 13 amino acids.

The rearrangement joins TRBV30 to TRBJ1-1; no definite D call. This CDR3 is 15 amino acids long. V lost 0 bases, J lost 1 base, and 12 bases lay in between. Germline CDR1 GTSNPN, CDR2 SVGIG (reference sequence). CDR3 amino acids: CAWSVRGRRNTEAFF. CDR3 nucleotides: TGTGCCTGGAGTGTAAGAGGGAGGAGGAACACTGAAGCTTTCTTT. Looking up the rest from reference TRBV30 and TRBJ1-1 gives the full variable domain: SQTIHQWPATLVQPVGSPLSLECTVEGTSNPNLYWYRQAAGRGLQLLFYSVGIGQISSEVPQNLSASRPQDRQFILSSKKLLLSDSGFYLCAWSVRGRRNTEAFFGQGTRLTVV.

The V call is TRBV24-1, the J call TRBJ1-2; 8 bases are a match to TRBD1. Germline V gives CDR1 KGHDR, CDR2 SFDVKD. This CDR3 has 14 residues. J lost 6 bases, V lost 0 bases, and 2 bases had no gene match. The CDR3 DNA is TGTGCCACCAGTGATTTGACCAGGGGGCATGGCTACACCTTC. It yields the protein CATSDLTRGHGYTF.

The chain links TRBV3-1 (or the pseudogene TRBV3-2) to TRBJ1-1; 9 bases align to TRBD1. The CDR3 consists of 16 residues. Trimming cost V 4 bases and J 1 base; bases outside gene matches: 7. CDR1 and CDR2 (germline): LGHDT, YNNKEL (reference sequence). The CDR3: CASSLTGGVRNTEAFF. The CDR3 bases are TGTGCCAGCAGCCTAACAGGGGGCGTTCGGAACACTGAAGCTTTCTTT.

The gene calls are TRBV11-2 and TRBJ1-6; D is unresolved. V gave up 2 bases and J gave up 13 bases, with 12 bases separating them. CDR3 length: 13 amino acids. CDR1 SGHAT and CDR2 FQNNGV come from the germline V gene. For the CDR3, the DNA is TGTGCCAGCAGCTTATTAGAGTCAGGCCCCCTCCACTTT. Residues: CASSLLESGPLHF.

CDR3 residues: CASGPGQDSYEQYV. CDR3 in DNA: TGCGCCAGTGGCCCGGGACAGGACTCCTACGAGCAGTACGTC. This chain joins TRBV5-1 and TRBJ2-7, with TRBD1 identical over 8 bases. Germline CDR1 reads SGHRS; CDR2 reads YFSETQ. Germline trimming cut 8 bases from V and 0 bases from J; bases unmatched to any gene: 7. The CDR3 runs 14 residues.

The gene calls are TRBV19 and TRBJ1-5; 9 positions agree with TRBD1. The V segment lost 3 bases and the J segment 6 bases; nucleotides outside the gene matches: 6. Germline V gene sequence: CDR1 LNHDA, CDR2 SQIVND (reference sequence). This CDR3 spans 15 amino acids. The CDR3 bases are TGTGCCAGTAGTATTACAGGGGGCTGGGGTCAGCCCCAGCATTTT. It encodes CASSITGGWGQPQHF.

This sequence joins TRBV7-8 and TRBJ2-2; D is possibly TRBD2 (6 bases). V lost 5 bases to trimming and J lost 5 bases, with 18 bases between them. The CDR3 sequence is 16 residues long. Germline values: CDR1 SGHVS, CDR2 FQNEAQ. CDR3 coding DNA: TGTGCCAGCAGCAATTCCGGGACTTTGCAGACCGGGGAGCTGTTTTTT. Residues: CASSNSGTLQTGELFF. The variable domain in full, completed from reference TRBV7-8 and TRBJ2-2, reads GAGVSQSPRYKVAKRGQDVALRCDPISGHVSLFWYQQALGQGPEFLTYFQNEAQLDKSGLPSDRFFAERPEGSVSTLKIQRTQQEDSAVYLCASSNSGTLQTGELFFGEGSRLTVL.

This chain joins TRBV2 and TRBJ1-5; D perhaps matches TRBD1 (6 bases). The V and J ends lost 5 bases and 2 bases respectively, with 10 bases between them. Germline V gene lookup returns CDR1 SNHLY and CDR2 FYNNEI. This CDR3 region has 14 residues. CDR3 region: CASSYRVGNQPQHF. DNA of the CDR3: TGTGCCAGCAGTTACAGGGTCGGCAATCAGCCCCAGCATTTT.

V is TRBV11-1 and J is TRBJ1-3; a weak D match, TRBD1 (6 bases). Between the trimmed V and J ends, which lost 0 bases and 0 bases, there was a span of 15 bases. This CDR3 is built from 18 residues. Germline CDR1 and CDR2: SGHAT and FQDESV (reference sequence). Here the CDR3 DNA reads TGTGCCAGCAGCTTAGCGCCGGGACACCACTACTCTGGAAACACCATATATTTT. Its translation: CASSLAPGHHYSGNTIYF. Supplemented by reference TRBV11-1 and TRBJ1-3, the full variable domain reads EAEVAQSPRYKITEKSQAVAFWCDPISGHATLYWYRQILGQGPELLVQFQDESVVDDSQLPKDRFSAERLKGVDSTLKIQPAELGDSAMYLCASSLAPGHHYSGNTIYFGEGSWLTVV.